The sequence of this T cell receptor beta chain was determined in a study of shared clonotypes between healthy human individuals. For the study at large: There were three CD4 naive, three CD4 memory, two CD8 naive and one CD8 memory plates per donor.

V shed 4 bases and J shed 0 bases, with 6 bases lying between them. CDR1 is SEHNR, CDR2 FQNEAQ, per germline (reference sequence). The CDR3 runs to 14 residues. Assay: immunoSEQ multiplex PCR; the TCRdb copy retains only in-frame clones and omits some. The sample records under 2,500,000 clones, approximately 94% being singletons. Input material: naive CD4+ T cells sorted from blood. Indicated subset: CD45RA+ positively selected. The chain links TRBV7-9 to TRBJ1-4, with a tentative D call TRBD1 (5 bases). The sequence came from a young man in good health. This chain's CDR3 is CASSWDATNEKLFF. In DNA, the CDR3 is TGTGCCAGCAGCTGGGACGCAACTAATGAAAAACTGTTTTTT.